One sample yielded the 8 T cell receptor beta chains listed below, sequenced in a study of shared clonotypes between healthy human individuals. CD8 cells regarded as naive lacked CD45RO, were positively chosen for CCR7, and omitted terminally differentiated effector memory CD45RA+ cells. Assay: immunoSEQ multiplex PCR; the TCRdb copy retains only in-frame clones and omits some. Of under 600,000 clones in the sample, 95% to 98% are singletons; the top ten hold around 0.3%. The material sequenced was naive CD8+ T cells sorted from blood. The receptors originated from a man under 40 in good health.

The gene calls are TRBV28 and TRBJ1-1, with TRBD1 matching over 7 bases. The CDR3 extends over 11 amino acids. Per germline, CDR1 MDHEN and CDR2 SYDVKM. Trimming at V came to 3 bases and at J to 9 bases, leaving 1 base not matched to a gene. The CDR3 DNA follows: TGTGCCAGCAGTTTGACAGGGCAAGCTTTCTTT. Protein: CASSLTGQAFF.

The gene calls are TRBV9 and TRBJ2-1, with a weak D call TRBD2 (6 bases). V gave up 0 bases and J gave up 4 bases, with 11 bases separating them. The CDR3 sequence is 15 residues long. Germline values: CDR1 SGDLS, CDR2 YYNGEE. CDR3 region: CASSVAGVDYNEQFF. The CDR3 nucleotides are TGTGCCAGCAGCGTAGCGGGAGTCGATTACAATGAGCAGTTCTTC.

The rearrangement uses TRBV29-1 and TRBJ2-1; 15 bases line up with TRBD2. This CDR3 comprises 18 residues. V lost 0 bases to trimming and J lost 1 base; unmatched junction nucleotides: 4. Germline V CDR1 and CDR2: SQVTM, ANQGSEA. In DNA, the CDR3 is TGCAGCGTTGAAGATTGGGGGACTAGCGGGAGGTCCTACAATGAGCAGTTCTTC. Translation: CSVEDWGTSGRSYNEQFF.

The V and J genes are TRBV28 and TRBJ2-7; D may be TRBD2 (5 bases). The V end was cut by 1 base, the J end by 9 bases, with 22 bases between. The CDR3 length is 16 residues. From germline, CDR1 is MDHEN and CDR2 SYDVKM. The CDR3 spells CASSLLKGETDLGQYF. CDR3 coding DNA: TGTGCCAGCAGTTTATTGAAGGGAGAGACCGACCTTGGGCAGTACTTC.

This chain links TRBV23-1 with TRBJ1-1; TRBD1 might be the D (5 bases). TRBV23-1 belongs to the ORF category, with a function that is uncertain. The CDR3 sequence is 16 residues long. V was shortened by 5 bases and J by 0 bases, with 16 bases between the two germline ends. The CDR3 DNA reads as TGCGCCAGCAGTTATACTCCACAGGAGATGAACACTGAAGCTTTCTTT. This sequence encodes CASSYTPQEMNTEAFF.

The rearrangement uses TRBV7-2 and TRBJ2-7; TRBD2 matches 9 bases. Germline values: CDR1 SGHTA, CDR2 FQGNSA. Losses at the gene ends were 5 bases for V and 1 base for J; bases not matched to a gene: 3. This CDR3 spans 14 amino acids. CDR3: CASSPAGGSYEQYF. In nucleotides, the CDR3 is TGTGCCAGCAGCCCAGCGGGAGGATCCTACGAGCAGTACTTC.

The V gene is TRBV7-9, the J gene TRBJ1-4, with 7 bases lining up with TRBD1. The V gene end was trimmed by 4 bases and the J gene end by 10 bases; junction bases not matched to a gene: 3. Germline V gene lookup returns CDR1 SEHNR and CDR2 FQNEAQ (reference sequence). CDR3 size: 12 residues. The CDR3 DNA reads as TGTGCCAGCAGCTCCCGGGACAGAAAACTGTTTTTT. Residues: CASSSRDRKLFF. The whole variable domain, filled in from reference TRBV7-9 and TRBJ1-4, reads DTGVSQNPRHKITKRGQNVTFRCDPISEHNRLYWYRQTLGQGPEFLTYFQNEAQLEKSRLLSDRFSAERPKGSFSTLEIQRTEQGDSAMYLCASSSRDRKLFFGSGTQLSVL.

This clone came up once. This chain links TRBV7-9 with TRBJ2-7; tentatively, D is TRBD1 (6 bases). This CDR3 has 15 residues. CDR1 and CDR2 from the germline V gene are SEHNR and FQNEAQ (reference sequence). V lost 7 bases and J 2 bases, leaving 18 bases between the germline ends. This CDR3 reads CASTIPGTTPYEQYF. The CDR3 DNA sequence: TGTGCCAGCACCATTCCCGGGACAACCCCCTACGAGCAGTACTTC.